One and the same sample provided the 9 T cell receptor beta chains below, sequenced in a study. TCRdb re-called the RT-PCR reads through MiXCR, storing one row per CDR3 protein. The table records about 700,000 distinct CDR3 sequences, 11% to 15% of them present only once. The sample was memory CD4+ T cells from blood. Every receptor here comes from a female donor in good health, serving as a healthy control.

This clonotype was recorded many times. The rearrangement uses TRBV5-6 and TRBJ2-1; D is unclear. This CDR3 is 14 amino acids long. V gave up 6 bases and J gave up 1 base, with 11 bases separating them. Germline V gene sequence: CDR1 SGHDT, CDR2 YYEEEE. As DNA, the CDR3 is TGTGCCAGCAAGAGACTCAGGTCCTACAATGAGCAGTTCTTC. It yields the protein CASKRLRSYNEQFF.

This clonotype occurred a few times. V usage is TRBV20-1 and J usage is TRBJ1-1; no clear D. CDR1 is DFQATT and CDR2 is SNEGSKA in the germline V gene (reference sequence). The CDR3 runs to 14 residues. V lost 3 bases to trimming and J lost 4 bases, with 15 bases between them. In DNA form, the CDR3 reads TGCAGTGCTAGGTCCGGGGAGAGGAGCACTGAAGCTTTCTTT. Translation gives CSARSGERSTEAFF.

There are many counts of this clonotype. V usage is TRBV5-1 and J usage is TRBJ2-1, with TRBD2 matching 7 bases. This CDR3 comprises 15 residues. Per germline, CDR1 SGHRS and CDR2 YFSETQ. Trimming cost V 0 bases and J 4 bases; bases outside gene matches: 4. This CDR3 reads CASSLEASGYNEQFF. As DNA, the CDR3 is TGCGCCAGCAGCTTGGAGGCTAGCGGATACAATGAGCAGTTCTTC.

This clonotype was found many times. V usage is TRBV5-1 and J usage is TRBJ2-2; 9 positions agree with TRBD1. V lost 5 bases and J lost 6; bases outside the gene matches: 8. The CDR3 has 15 amino acids. CDR1 is SGHRS and CDR2 is YFSETQ in the germline V gene. As DNA, the CDR3 is TGCGCCAGCAGGGACCCGGGACAGGGATCCGGGGAGCTGTTTTTT. Translation: CASRDPGQGSGELFF.

CDR3 sequence: CASTPPAAYEQYF. DNA of the CDR3: TGTGCCAGCACCCCCCCCGCCGCCTACGAGCAGTACTTC. This rearrangement joins TRBV12-3 or TRBV12-4 to TRBJ2-7; D ambiguous. This CDR3 region has 13 residues. The V and J ends lost 7 bases and 2 bases respectively, with 12 bases between them.

The chain couples TRBV20-1 to TRBJ2-1; maybe TRBD2 (5 bases). Trimming shortened V by 6 bases and J by 9 bases, and 9 bases separated the two germline ends. Germline V gives CDR1 DFQATT, CDR2 SNEGSKA (reference sequence). The CDR3 runs to 10 residues. The chain's CDR3 is CSAPRGEQFF. The CDR3 coding sequence is TGCAGTGCGCCCCGGGGTGAGCAGTTCTTC.

V usage is TRBV7-6 and J usage is TRBJ2-3; D is uncertain. Trimming stripped 3 bases from V and 3 bases from J, with 4 bases between. Germline CDR1 SGHVS, CDR2 FNYEAQ. The CDR3 is 12 residues long. CDR3 sequence (DNA): TGTGCCAGCAGCTTTCAGACAGATACGCAGTATTTT. It codes for CASSFQTDTQYF.

This clonotype was observed many times. The V and J genes are TRBV3-1 and TRBJ2-3; D perhaps matches TRBD1 (6 bases). CDR1 is LGHDT and CDR2 is YNNKEL in the germline V gene (reference sequence). Trimming took off 8 bases at V and 4 bases at J, with 19 bases between the two ends. The CDR3 extends over 15 amino acids. CDR3 nucleotides: TGTGCCAGCGGGTCCGGAACAGGGCGGGCAGATACGCAGTATTTT. Protein: CASGSGTGRADTQYF.

This clonotype was recorded many times. The rearrangement links TRBV6-6 to TRBJ2-1, with D possibly TRBD2 on 5 matching bases. This CDR3 is built from 15 residues. Trimming removed 7 bases at V and 0 bases at J, with 13 bases between. The germline V gene has CDR1 MNHNY and CDR2 SVGAGI (reference sequence). As DNA, the CDR3 is TGTGCCAGCACCACAGCGGAGACCTCCTACAATGAGCAGTTCTTC. The encoded protein is CASTTAETSYNEQFF.